A selection of T cell receptor beta chains follows, all from one sample in a study of Graves' ophthalmopathy and Graves' hyperthyroidism. TCRdb re-analysed the multiplex PCR reads in MiXCR, keeping a single row per CDR3 protein. The repertoire holds a few hundred thousand distinct CDR3 sequences, with 15% as singletons. Sequencing used peripheral blood. The receptors come from a woman aged 18-35 years with stable Graves' hyperthyroidism. CDR3s include the opening cysteine and the closing phenylalanine or tryptophan. D genes are given only for firm matches. Size is stated for part of the rows, as once, few or many counts, or as a class when the clone is expanded.

j_gene | abundance | v_gene | d_gene | len | CDR3nt | CDR3aa
TRBJ1-3 | many | TRBV6-1 | - | 14 | TGTGCCAGCAGTGACATTGGGGTCGGAAACACCATATATTTT | CASSDIGVGNTIYF
TRBJ1-2 | many | TRBV24-1 | - | 14 | TGTGCCACCAGTGACCCAACACCTGATGGTGGCTACACCTTC | CATSDPTPDGGYTF
TRBJ1-1 | many | TRBV29-1 | - | 11 | TGCAGCGTTCCCTCGAACACTGAAGCTTTCTTT | CSVPSNTEAFF
TRBJ2-7 | many | TRBV7-3 | TRBD1 | 14 | TGTGCCAGCAGCCCGACAGGGGGCTCGGGCGAGCAGTACTTC | CASSPTGGSGEQYF
TRBJ2-3 | - | TRBV5-1 | TRBD2 | 17 | TGCGCCAGCAGCGGTATGCAGCGGGGGGGCCTGAGAGATACGCAGTATTTT | CASSGMQRGGLRDTQYF
TRBJ1-2 | few | TRBV6-1 | - | 13 | TGTGCCAGCAGACAGGACAGAAACTATGGCTACACCTTC | CASRQDRNYGYTF
TRBJ1-1 | many | TRBV2 | TRBD1 | 12 | TGTGCCACACAGGGGATCCGCGCTGAAGCTTTCTTT | CATQGIRAEAFF
TRBJ2-5 | many | TRBV12-3/TRBV12-4 | TRBD2 | 16 | TGTGCCAGCAGTTCCCACGGGGGGGCAGGTGCGGAGACCCAGTACTTC | CASSSHGGAGAETQYF
TRBJ2-2 | - | TRBV7-8 | - | 15 | TGTGCCAGCAGCTTATGGCAGGCGAACACCGGGGAGCTGTTTTTT | CASSLWQANTGELFF
TRBJ2-2 | - | TRBV9 | - | 17 | TGTGCCAGCAGCGTTAACAGGGAGACAGCTGACACCGGGGAGCTGTTTTTT | CASSVNRETADTGELFF
TRBJ1-1 | many | TRBV11-3 | - | 14 | TGTGCCAGCAGCTTAGATCAGGGGAACACTGAAGCTTTCTTT | CASSLDQGNTEAFF
TRBJ2-5 | many | TRBV2 | TRBD2 | 15 | TGTGCCAGCAGCCCACAGACTAGCGGCCAAGAGACCCAGTACTTC | CASSPQTSGQETQYF
TRBJ1-1 | many | TRBV12-3/TRBV12-4 | TRBD1 | 16 | TGTGCCAGCAGTGCCCCGGGACAGGATTCGAAAACTGAAGCTTTCTTT | CASSAPGQDSKTEAFF
TRBJ2-5 | many | TRBV27 | - | 14 | TGTGCCAGCAGTTTATTAGGATACCAAGAGACCCAGTACTTC | CASSLLGYQETQYF
TRBJ2-7 | once | TRBV27 | TRBD1 | 14 | TGTGCCAGCAGTCTACTGGACAGGATCTACGAGCAGTACTTC | CASSLLDRIYEQYF
TRBJ1-1 | many | TRBV28 | TRBD1 | 14 | TGTGCCAGCACCCCGACAGGGAGGGACACTGAAGCTTTCTTT | CASTPTGRDTEAFF
TRBJ1-6 | many | TRBV20-1 | - | 15 | TGCAGTGCTAGAGATCAAATGGGGGACACTTCACCCCTCCACTTT | CSARDQMGDTSPLHF
TRBJ1-2 | many | TRBV7-8 | TRBD1 | 18 | TGTGCCAGCAGCTTAGATTACAGGGGGGCAATGAAGAACTATGGCTACACCTTC | CASSLDYRGAMKNYGYTF
TRBJ1-1 | few | TRBV19 | - | 16 | TGTGCCAGTAGTATCGCCCAGAGACTTATGAACACTGAAGCTTTCTTT | CASSIAQRLMNTEAFF
TRBJ1-6 | many | TRBV2 | - | 12 | TGTGCCATAGAAGCGGATAATTCACCCCTCCACTTT | CAIEADNSPLHF
TRBJ1-1 | many | TRBV10-3 | - | 14 | TGTGCCATCAGTGAGCGACAGGAGGGGACTGAAGCTTTCTTT | CAISERQEGTEAFF
TRBJ1-2 | many | TRBV6-2/TRBV6-3 | - | 13 | TGTGCCAGCAGTTACCCCGGGATACGGACGGACACCTTC | CASSYPGIRTDTF
TRBJ2-2 | many | TRBV12-3/TRBV12-4 | - | 16 | TGTGCCAGCACTCGAGGCGGGGGCCTGAACACCGGGGAGCTGTTTTTT | CASTRGGGLNTGELFF
TRBJ1-5 | many | TRBV24-1 | - | 14 | TGTGCCACCAGTGATTTTGGGACATTCCAGCCCCAGCATTTT | CATSDFGTFQPQHF
TRBJ1-5 | many | TRBV11-2 | - | 15 | TGTGCCAGCAGCTTAGGGGGGCAAAGGGATCAGCCCCAGCATTTT | CASSLGGQRDQPQHF
TRBJ2-7 | - | TRBV20-1 | TRBD1 | 14 | TGCAGTGCTAGAGGGGGGACAGGGGTCTACGAGCAGTACTTC | CSARGGTGVYEQYF
TRBJ2-5 | many | TRBV5-1 | - | 14 | TGCGCCAGCAGCTGGGGACGGAATGAAGAGACCCAGTACTTC | CASSWGRNEETQYF
TRBJ2-2 | many | TRBV12-3/TRBV12-4 | TRBD2 | 15 | TGTGCCAGCAGTTCACTAGCGGGGGCGACCGGGGAGCTGTTTTTT | CASSSLAGATGELFF
TRBJ2-1 | few | TRBV11-1 | - | 16 | TGTGCCAGCAGCTTAGGTCCACGAGGGATCAACAATGAGCAGTTCTTC | CASSLGPRGINNEQFF
TRBJ2-2 | many | TRBV12-5 | TRBD2 | 14 | TGTGCTAGTGGTCCATGGACTAGCGCCGGGGAGCTGTTTTTT | CASGPWTSAGELFF
TRBJ1-2 | many | TRBV15 | - | 16 | TGTGCCACCAGCACCTCTGGGCAGGCCCCAGGAGCTGGCTACACCTTC | CATSTSGQAPGAGYTF
TRBJ1-5 | many | TRBV6-5 | TRBD1 | 13 | TGTGCCAGCCGCCGGGACAGCTATCAGCCCCAGCATTTT | CASRRDSYQPQHF
TRBJ2-5 | many | TRBV6-2/TRBV6-3 | - | 16 | TGTGCCAGCAGTCCTCGGGCACCAGGGCCCCAAGAGACCCAGTACTTC | CASSPRAPGPQETQYF
TRBJ1-2 | many | TRBV3-1 | TRBD1 | 15 | TGTGCCAGCAGCCAGATGCCGGGGACAGGGTATGGCTACACCTTC | CASSQMPGTGYGYTF
TRBJ2-7 | many | TRBV12-3/TRBV12-4 | - | 13 | TGTGCCAGCAGTTTTGAGGCGTGGGGCGAGCAGTACTTC | CASSFEAWGEQYF
TRBJ2-7 | many | TRBV12-3/TRBV12-4 | - | 15 | TGTGCCAGCAGGCCGGCGGGGCAGGAGTCCTACGAGCAGTACTTC | CASRPAGQESYEQYF
TRBJ1-1 | few | TRBV19 | TRBD1 | 14 | TGTGCCAGTAGTGGTCAGGGGGGCAACACTGAAGCTTTCTTT | CASSGQGGNTEAFF
TRBJ2-5 | many | TRBV12-5 | - | 13 | TGTGCTAGTGGTTTGGTGTACCAAGAGACCCAGTACTTC | CASGLVYQETQYF
TRBJ1-1 | many | TRBV19 | TRBD1 | 14 | TGTGCCAGTAGTATGATCCCAGGGGGCACTGAAGCTTTCTTT | CASSMIPGGTEAFF
TRBJ1-6 | many | TRBV11-2 | TRBD1 | 17 | TGTGCCAGCAGCCATGGAAACACAGGGGCGTTGGTTTCACCCCTCCACTTT | CASSHGNTGALVSPLHF
TRBJ1-2 | many | TRBV12-3/TRBV12-4 | - | 15 | TGTGCCAGCAGCACCGGAGGGGCCCCTCGTTATGGCTACACCTTC | CASSTGGAPRYGYTF
TRBJ1-2 | medium-sized | TRBV4-2 | - | 14 | TGTGCCAGCAGCCAAGAGCGAGGGGGCTATGGCTACACCTTC | CASSQERGGYGYTF
TRBJ2-2 | few | TRBV9 | - | 15 | TGTGCCAGCAGCCCGCATATGAGGAACACCGGGGAGCTGTTTTTT | CASSPHMRNTGELFF
TRBJ1-5 | many | TRBV27 | - | 13 | TGTGCCAGCCGACAGTATAGCAATCAGCCCCAGCATTTT | CASRQYSNQPQHF
TRBJ1-1 | many | TRBV6-1 | - | 15 | TGTGCCAGCAGTGAACAGGTTAGGGGTGACACTGAAGCTTTCTTT | CASSEQVRGDTEAFF
TRBJ2-6 | many | TRBV6-5 | - | 16 | TGTGCCAGCAGTTACTTTCGGCCCACTGGGGCCAACGTCCTGACTTTC | CASSYFRPTGANVLTF
TRBJ1-1 | - | TRBV6-2/TRBV6-3 | - | 18 | TGTGCCAGCAGTTACTCGCCGAGTCGCCAAGTAATGAACACTGAAGCTTTCTTT | CASSYSPSRQVMNTEAFF
TRBJ1-1 | - | TRBV3-1 | TRBD1 | 15 | TGTGCCAGCAGCCGCCCGGGACAGGTAAACACTGAAGCTTTCTTT | CASSRPGQVNTEAFF
TRBJ1-1 | many | TRBV10-3 | TRBD1 | 15 | TGTGCCATCAAAAGACAGGGGGCACCCAACACTGAAGCTTTCTTT | CAIKRQGAPNTEAFF